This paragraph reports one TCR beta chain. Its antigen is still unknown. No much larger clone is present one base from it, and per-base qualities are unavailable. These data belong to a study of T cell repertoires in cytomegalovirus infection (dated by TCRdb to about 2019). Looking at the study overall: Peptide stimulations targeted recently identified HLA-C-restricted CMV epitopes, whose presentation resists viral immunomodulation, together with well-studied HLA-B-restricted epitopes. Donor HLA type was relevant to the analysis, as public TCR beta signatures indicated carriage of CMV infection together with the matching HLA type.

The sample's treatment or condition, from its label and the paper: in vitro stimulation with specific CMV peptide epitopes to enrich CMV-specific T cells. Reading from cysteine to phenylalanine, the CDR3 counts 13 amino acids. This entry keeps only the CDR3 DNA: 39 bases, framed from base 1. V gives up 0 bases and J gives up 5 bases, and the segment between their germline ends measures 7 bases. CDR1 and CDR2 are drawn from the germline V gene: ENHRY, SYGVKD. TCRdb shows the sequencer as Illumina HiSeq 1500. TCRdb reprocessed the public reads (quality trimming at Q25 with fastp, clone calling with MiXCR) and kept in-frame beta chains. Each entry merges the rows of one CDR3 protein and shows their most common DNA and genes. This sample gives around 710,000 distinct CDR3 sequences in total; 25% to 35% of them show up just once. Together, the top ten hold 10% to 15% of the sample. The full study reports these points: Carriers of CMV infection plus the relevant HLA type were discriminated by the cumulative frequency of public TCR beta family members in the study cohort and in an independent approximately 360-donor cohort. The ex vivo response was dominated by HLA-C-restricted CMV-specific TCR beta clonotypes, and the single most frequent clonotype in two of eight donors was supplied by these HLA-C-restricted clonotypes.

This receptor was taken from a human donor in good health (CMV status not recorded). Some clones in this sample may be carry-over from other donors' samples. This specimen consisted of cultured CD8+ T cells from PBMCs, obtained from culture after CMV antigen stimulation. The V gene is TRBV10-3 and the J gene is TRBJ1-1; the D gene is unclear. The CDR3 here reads CAISESWGTEAFF. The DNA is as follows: TGTGCCATCAGTGAGTCGTGGGGAACTGAAGCTTTCTTT.